This is a list of T cell receptor beta chains from one sample in a study of T cells expressing NK-cell markers. Using the 5' RACE reads, TCRdb records one entry per CDR3 protein without DNA. The sample is made up of around 260,000 distinct CDR3 sequences, and the top ten hold roughly 4.2% of it. Sequencing used blood T cells: a sorted CD56 or NKG2C T cell subset, CD4+ or CD8+ T cells, or bulk PBMC T cells (not recorded which). These receptors all stem from a woman between 18 and 69 years old in good health. Both conserved end residues are part of each CDR3.

j_call: TRBJ1-1
v_call: TRBV27
cdr3_aa: CASSPLGTGKGTEAFF

j_call: TRBJ2-1
v_call: TRBV28
cdr3_aa: CASRMNSNEQFF

j_call: TRBJ2-7
v_call: TRBV20-1
cdr3_aa: CSASALTSGSYEQYF

j_call: TRBJ1-4
v_call: TRBV12-3/TRBV12-4
cdr3_aa: CASSLWSATNEKLFF

j_call: TRBJ2-1
v_call: TRBV12-3/TRBV12-4
cdr3_aa: CASRRPGQGAYNEQFF

j_call: TRBJ2-1
v_call: TRBV27
cdr3_aa: CASCSDAYNEQFF

j_call: TRBJ1-2
v_call: TRBV12-3/TRBV12-4
cdr3_aa: CASRRGQGYYGYTF

j_call: TRBJ2-2
v_call: TRBV20-1
cdr3_aa: CSITGRATGELFF

j_call: TRBJ1-4
v_call: TRBV20-1
cdr3_aa: CSASTGGTNEKLFF

j_call: TRBJ2-2
v_call: TRBV2
cdr3_aa: CASTSLASGGGTGELFF

j_call: TRBJ1-1
v_call: TRBV6-5
cdr3_aa: CASSYSGRMNTEAFF

j_call: TRBJ1-3
v_call: TRBV7-8
cdr3_aa: CASSLAVGGNTIYF

j_call: TRBJ2-5
v_call: TRBV5-1
cdr3_aa: CASSFGLRETQYF

j_call: TRBJ2-3
v_call: TRBV12-3/TRBV12-4
cdr3_aa: CASSLSGQDTQYF

j_call: TRBJ2-5
v_call: TRBV29-1
cdr3_aa: CSVVFLAGIGETQYF

j_call: TRBJ1-5
v_call: TRBV12-3/TRBV12-4
cdr3_aa: CASRLSYHQPQHF

j_call: TRBJ2-7
v_call: TRBV20-1
cdr3_aa: CSARTGLTLYEQYF

j_call: TRBJ2-7
v_call: TRBV12-3/TRBV12-4
cdr3_aa: CASSLAGQSYEQYF

j_call: TRBJ2-1
v_call: TRBV5-1
cdr3_aa: CASSFMDGGNEQFF

j_call: TRBJ2-3
v_call: TRBV6-5
cdr3_aa: CASSYGGGRIPDTQYF

j_call: TRBJ1-6
v_call: TRBV27
cdr3_aa: CASSWRQGGTPLHF

j_call: TRBJ1-5
v_call: TRBV2
cdr3_aa: CASSDSYQPQHF